Sequencing of this T cell receptor beta chain was carried out in a study of human T cells and chemical hapten exposure. Study context: Diphenylcyclopropenone, dosed weekly to the scalp, was given to patients throughout the approximately 25-week study.

General study findings and limits: High-frequency TCRs, those above 1 in 1000, stayed the same after DPC sensitization. Expanded TCRs created a significantly greater count of big CDR3 similarity clusters than controls did. In the PT1 data, expanded TCR counts showed a positive correlation with patch test score.

MiXCR, applied by TCRdb to the RACE reads, yields one record per CDR3 protein. The data show approximately 260,000 distinct CDR3 sequences, around 7% seen once. For this clonotype: The antigen is not known.

Time point of the sample: pre-sensitization, week 0. Treatment specified: therapeutic diphenylcyclopropenone sensitization with weekly scalp DPC. The CDR3 contains 14 residues. The V gene lost 4 bases and the J gene lost 7 bases, with 11 bases spanning the gap. Per germline, CDR1 SGHDN and CDR2 FVKESK. The sequencing used whole blood, collected in connection with sensitization to the hapten diphenylcyclopropenone (DPC). The chain recombines TRBV14 with TRBJ1-6; D is uncertain. This clonotype was sampled from a man in his late teens or twenties with alopecia areata. Some clones in this sample may be carry-over from other donors' samples. In DNA form, the CDR3 reads TGTGCCAGCAGCCGCACCCGGGAAAATTCACCCCTCCACTTT. This codes for CASSRTRENSPLHF.